Listed below are T cell receptor beta chains from one sample, sequenced in a study of T-cell reconstitution after alpha-beta-depleted transplantation in children. TCRdb processed the PCR reads anew with MiXCR; each CDR3 protein has one entry. The sample has about 70,000 distinct CDR3 sequences, roughly a tenth seen once; the top ten hold less than 15%. This specimen was PBMCs, taken before TCRalphabeta/CD19-depleted stem cell transplant. All receptors come from a boy aged 5-17 years with acute myeloid leukemia, due to receive a stem cell transplant. CDR3s include the opening cysteine and the closing phenylalanine or tryptophan. D genes are given only for firm matches. Where a row states a size, it is once, few, many or the class of an expanded clone; other rows omit it.

cdr3_length | j_call | d_call | clone_size | v_call | cdr3_nt | cdr3_aa
12 | TRBJ2-3 | - | many | TRBV5-1 | TGCGCCAGCAGCGGGCGTGCAGATACGCAGTATTTT | CASSGRADTQYF
15 | TRBJ2-2 | TRBD2 | many | TRBV7-9 | TGTGCCAGCAGCGGAGGACTAGTTAATGGCGGGGAGCTGTTTTTT | CASSGGLVNGGELFF
12 | TRBJ1-2 | - | many | TRBV25-1 | TGTGCCAGCACGAGTCTGGGGTATGGCTACACCTTC | CASTSLGYGYTF
14 | TRBJ2-1 | TRBD1 | few | TRBV6-2/TRBV6-3 | TGTGCCAGCAGTTATTACAGGGGGGACAATGAGCAGTTCTTC | CASSYYRGDNEQFF
13 | TRBJ2-1 | TRBD2 | many | TRBV20-1 | TGCAGTGCTGCCGGGACTATGAGAAATGAGCAGTTCTTC | CSAAGTMRNEQFF
17 | TRBJ2-2 | TRBD2 | many | TRBV6-1 | TGTGCCAGCAGTCTAAGGACTAGCGGGGTTGTCACCGGGGAGCTGTTTTTT | CASSLRTSGVVTGELFF
14 | TRBJ2-1 | TRBD2 | few | TRBV30 | TGTGCCTGGAGTGTTGATAGCGGGAGATATGAGCAGTTCTTC | CAWSVDSGRYEQFF
12 | TRBJ2-5 | - | many | TRBV29-1 | TGCAGCGTTGAGTGGGGGCGGGAGACCCAGTACTTC | CSVEWGRETQYF
14 | TRBJ2-5 | TRBD2 | many | TRBV24-1 | TGTGCCACCAGTGACTGGGACTATCAAGAGACCCAGTACTTC | CATSDWDYQETQYF
14 | TRBJ2-3 | TRBD2 | many | TRBV25-1 | TGTGCCAGCAGTGAGGGGCGGGGGGGCGATACGCAGTATTTT | CASSEGRGGDTQYF
14 | TRBJ2-1 | - | - | TRBV10-3 | TGTGCCATCAGTGAGGGACAGCCCTACAATGAGCAGTTCTTC | CAISEGQPYNEQFF
14 | TRBJ2-1 | - | medium-sized | TRBV7-2 | TGTGCCAGCATCAAACCAAACAGGGTCAATGAGCAGTTCTTC | CASIKPNRVNEQFF
17 | TRBJ2-1 | TRBD2 | many | TRBV4-3 | TGCGCCAGCAGCCAAGATGTACGGGGACTAGTGGGCAATGAGCAGTTCTTC | CASSQDVRGLVGNEQFF
13 | TRBJ2-3 | - | few | TRBV27 | TGTGCCAGTCGCATGATTAGCACAGATACGCAGTATTTT | CASRMISTDTQYF
15 | TRBJ2-7 | TRBD1 | many | TRBV20-1 | TGCAGTGCTAGCACCCGGGACAGGGCATCCTACGAGCAGTACTTC | CSASTRDRASYEQYF
15 | TRBJ2-7 | TRBD2 | many | TRBV20-1 | TGCAGTGCTAGAGTCCCAGCGGGAATCCCCTACGAGCAGTACTTC | CSARVPAGIPYEQYF
12 | TRBJ2-7 | - | many | TRBV7-2 | TGTGCCAGCACCCTTCGGACGGGCGAGCAGTACTTC | CASTLRTGEQYF
14 | TRBJ1-5 | TRBD1 | - | TRBV30 | TGTGCCTGGAGTGGAGGACAGGGGAATCAGCCCCAGCATTTT | CAWSGGQGNQPQHF
15 | TRBJ2-1 | - | - | TRBV15 | TGTGCCACCAGCAGAGATGGGGACACCTACAATGAGCAGTTCTTC | CATSRDGDTYNEQFF
16 | TRBJ1-6 | TRBD1 | many | TRBV7-9 | TGTGCCAGCAGCTGGACAGGGGGGCGAGGTAATTCACCCCTCCACTTT | CASSWTGGRGNSPLHF
13 | TRBJ2-2 | - | many | TRBV12-3/TRBV12-4 | TGTGCCAGCAGACTAGAGAACACCGGGGAGCTGTTTTTT | CASRLENTGELFF
15 | TRBJ2-7 | TRBD2 | many | TRBV28 | TGTGCCAGCTCTACCACTAGCGGGAGGTTCGGCGAGCAGTACTTC | CASSTTSGRFGEQYF
17 | TRBJ1-5 | - | many | TRBV5-1 | TGCGCCAGCAGCCCCGTCCCGGACAGTGTCCTTAATCAGCCCCAGCATTTT | CASSPVPDSVLNQPQHF
20 | TRBJ1-2 | - | many | TRBV13 | TGTGCCAGCAGCGGTGCGCAGGGGATTTACCCGGGCCCCCCTAACTATGGCTACACCTTC | CASSGAQGIYPGPPNYGYTF
12 | TRBJ1-5 | - | many | TRBV25-1 | TGTGCCAGCAGTGATGTAGGGCAGCCCCAGCATTTT | CASSDVGQPQHF
15 | TRBJ1-5 | - | - | TRBV19 | TGTGCCAGTAGTACCCATAAAGCAGGGAATCAGCCCCAGCATTTT | CASSTHKAGNQPQHF
15 | TRBJ2-5 | TRBD1 | many | TRBV12-3/TRBV12-4 | TGTGCCAGCAGTTCCCTCTACAGGGGACAAGAGACCCAGTACTTC | CASSSLYRGQETQYF
12 | TRBJ2-1 | - | - | TRBV25-1 | TGTGCCAGCAGTGAACAGGGGCATGAGCAGTTCTTC | CASSEQGHEQFF
17 | TRBJ2-7 | TRBD2 | many | TRBV12-3/TRBV12-4 | TGTGCCAGCAGCGGATTATGGACTAGCGGGAGGCTGTACGAGCAGTACTTC | CASSGLWTSGRLYEQYF
17 | TRBJ2-1 | TRBD2 | many | TRBV5-6 | TGTGCCAGCAGCCTTGGGGCGACTAGCAACCTCGGGGATGAGCAGTTCTTC | CASSLGATSNLGDEQFF
11 | TRBJ2-7 | - | many | TRBV25-1 | TGTGCCAGCAGCGGACTATACGAGCAGTACTTC | CASSGLYEQYF
14 | TRBJ2-1 | - | many | TRBV4-2 | TGTGCCAGCAGCCTCCGGGGTGGATACAATGAGCAGTTCTTC | CASSLRGGYNEQFF
16 | TRBJ2-7 | TRBD2 | many | TRBV28 | TGTGCCAGCACCAGTGCTAGCGGGGGCCAATCCTACGAGCAGTACTTC | CASTSASGGQSYEQYF
15 | TRBJ2-5 | TRBD2 | - | TRBV4-2 | TGTGCCAGCAGCCAAGATCCTAGCGGGGAAGAGACCCAGTACTTC | CASSQDPSGEETQYF
18 | TRBJ2-1 | TRBD2 | - | TRBV3-1 | TGTGCCAGCAGCCATGGACTAGCGGGAGGAATTGCCAAGAATGAGCAGTTCTTC | CASSHGLAGGIAKNEQFF
15 | TRBJ2-2 | TRBD2 | many | TRBV20-1 | TGCAGTGCTAGATCCATCAGCGGGAAGGCCGGGGAGCTGTTTTTT | CSARSISGKAGELFF
13 | TRBJ2-7 | - | many | TRBV20-1 | TGCAGTGCCACTAGTTTGGGAACCTACGAGCAGTACTTC | CSATSLGTYEQYF
14 | TRBJ2-5 | - | many | TRBV7-9 | TGTGCCAGCACCCAAACTCAGGTTAGGGAGACCCAGTACTTC | CASTQTQVRETQYF
14 | TRBJ2-1 | TRBD2 | many | TRBV5-6 | TGTGCCAGCAGCGCAGGACTAGCTGACGATGAGCAGTTCTTC | CASSAGLADDEQFF
16 | TRBJ1-5 | TRBD1 | many | TRBV11-2 | TGTGCCAGCAGCTTAGTTACCGGGACAGGGTTTCAGCCCCAGCATTTT | CASSLVTGTGFQPQHF
15 | TRBJ2-3 | - | many | TRBV20-1 | TGCAGTGCTCCCCCAGCGGGAAGGGGGACAGATACGCAGTATTTT | CSAPPAGRGTDTQYF
16 | TRBJ2-1 | TRBD2 | many | TRBV9 | TGTGCCAGCAGCGTAAGTTGGAGCGGGGCCTACAATGAGCAGTTCTTC | CASSVSWSGAYNEQFF
14 | TRBJ1-6 | - | many | TRBV12-3/TRBV12-4 | TGTGCCAGCAGCGGCCGGGACCGATATTCACCCCTCCACTTT | CASSGRDRYSPLHF
14 | TRBJ2-7 | TRBD2 | many | TRBV29-1 | TGCAGCGTCCCTAGCGGGGAGAGCTCCTACGAGCAGTACTTC | CSVPSGESSYEQYF
14 | TRBJ1-3 | - | many | TRBV4-2 | TGTGCCAGCAGCACAGAGGAGGGAAGAGGCACCATATATTTT | CASSTEEGRGTIYF
13 | TRBJ2-3 | - | many | TRBV29-1 | TGCAGCGTGCGGGGGCTAAGCACAGATACGCAGTATTTT | CSVRGLSTDTQYF
15 | TRBJ1-5 | - | - | TRBV12-3/TRBV12-4 | TGTGCCAGCAGTGATGGGTACTATAGCAATCAGCCCCAGCATTTT | CASSDGYYSNQPQHF
14 | TRBJ1-5 | - | - | TRBV7-9 | TGTGCCAGCAGCGTCGACAGTAGCAATCAGCCCCAGCATTTT | CASSVDSSNQPQHF
15 | TRBJ2-7 | TRBD2 | many | TRBV30 | TGTGCCTGGAGTGGGGATGGCGGGAGATACTACGAGCAGTACTTC | CAWSGDGGRYYEQYF
15 | TRBJ1-2 | - | many | TRBV5-8 | TGTGCCAGCAGCTTGGAAACAGGGAGAGGCTATGGCTACACCTTC | CASSLETGRGYGYTF
16 | TRBJ1-2 | - | many | TRBV12-3/TRBV12-4 | TGTGCCAGCAGTTTTTCGCTACGGGGTACGAACTATGGCTACACCTTC | CASSFSLRGTNYGYTF
16 | TRBJ2-6 | - | many | TRBV7-9 | TGTGCCAGCAGCTTAGAAGCCGGGACCGGGGCCAACGTCCTGACTTTC | CASSLEAGTGANVLTF
16 | TRBJ2-7 | - | many | TRBV10-3 | TGTGCCATCAGTGCGGTTAGTCTCGGAGGGGGCTACGAGCAGTACTTC | CAISAVSLGGGYEQYF